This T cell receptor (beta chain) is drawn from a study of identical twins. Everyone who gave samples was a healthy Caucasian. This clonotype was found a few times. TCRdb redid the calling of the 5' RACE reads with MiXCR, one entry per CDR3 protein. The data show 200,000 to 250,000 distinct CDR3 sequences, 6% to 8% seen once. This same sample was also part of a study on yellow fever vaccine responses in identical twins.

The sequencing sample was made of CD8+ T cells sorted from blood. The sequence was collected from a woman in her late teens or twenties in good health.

The CDR3 sequence is CASSPPGGTNYGYTF. CDR3 coding DNA: TGTGCCAGCAGCCCCCCGGGGGGAACTAACTATGGCTACACCTTC. The chain joins TRBV7-9 to TRBJ1-2, with D perhaps TRBD1 (5 bases). The V and J ends lost 5 bases and 0 bases respectively, with 13 bases between them. The CDR3 extends over 15 amino acids. Per the germline V gene, CDR1 is SEHNR and CDR2 is FQNEAQ (reference sequence). The whole variable domain, remainder taken from reference TRBV7-9 and TRBJ1-2, is DTGVSQNPRHKITKRGQNVTFRCDPISEHNRLYWYRQTLGQGPEFLTYFQNEAQLEKSRLLSDRFSAERPKGSFSTLEIQRTEQGDSAMYLCASSPPGGTNYGYTFGSGTRLTVV.